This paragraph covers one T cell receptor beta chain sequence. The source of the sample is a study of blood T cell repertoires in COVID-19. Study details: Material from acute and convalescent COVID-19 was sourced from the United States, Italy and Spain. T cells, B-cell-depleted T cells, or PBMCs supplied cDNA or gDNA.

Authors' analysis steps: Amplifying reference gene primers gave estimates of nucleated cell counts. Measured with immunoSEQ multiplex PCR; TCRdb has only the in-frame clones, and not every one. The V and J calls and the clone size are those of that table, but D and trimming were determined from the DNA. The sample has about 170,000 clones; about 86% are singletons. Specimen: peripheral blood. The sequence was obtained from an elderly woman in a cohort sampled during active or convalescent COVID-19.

In DNA, the CDR3 is TGTGCCAGCAGTTACTCGGCCTCCCAGTACTTC. It specifies CASSYSASQYF. The chain carries TRBV6-6 and TRBJ2-5; D is unresolved. This CDR3 region has 11 residues. V was cut by 0 bases and J by 9 bases, with 5 bases left in between. Looked up from germline, CDR1 is MNHNY and CDR2 is SVGAGI (reference sequence).